The 2 T cell receptor beta chains below come from one sample, sequenced in a study of T cell changes during pregnancy in multiple sclerosis. Profiled with immunoSEQ multiplex PCR; TCRdb holds only in-frame clones, not every one. The data show 50,000 or so clones, approximately 92% seen once. Sequencing was performed on CD8+ T cells from peripheral blood mononuclear cells, taken in the second trimester of pregnancy. The origin of the receptors is a female donor with multiple sclerosis, enrolled in a pregnancy study.

The V and J genes are TRBV4-1 and TRBJ2-5, with 7 nucleotides matching TRBD2. This CDR3 is 13 amino acids long. Germline loops: CDR1 MGHRA, CDR2 YSYEKL. Trimming at V came to 3 bases and at J to 5 bases, leaving 3 bases not matched to a gene. The CDR3: CASSHPGGETQYF. DNA of the CDR3: TGCGCCAGCAGCCACCCCGGGGGGGAGACCCAGTACTTC.

The chain joins TRBV9 to TRBJ2-7, with 7 positions matching TRBD1. The V gene end was trimmed by 4 bases and the J gene end by 0 bases; junction bases not matched to a gene: 10. Germline V CDR1 and CDR2: SGDLS, YYNGEE. This CDR3 has 16 amino acids. CDR3 in DNA: TGTGCCAGCAGCAACCCAGGGGGACAAAGCTCCTACGAGCAGTACTTC. It codes for CASSNPGGQSSYEQYF.